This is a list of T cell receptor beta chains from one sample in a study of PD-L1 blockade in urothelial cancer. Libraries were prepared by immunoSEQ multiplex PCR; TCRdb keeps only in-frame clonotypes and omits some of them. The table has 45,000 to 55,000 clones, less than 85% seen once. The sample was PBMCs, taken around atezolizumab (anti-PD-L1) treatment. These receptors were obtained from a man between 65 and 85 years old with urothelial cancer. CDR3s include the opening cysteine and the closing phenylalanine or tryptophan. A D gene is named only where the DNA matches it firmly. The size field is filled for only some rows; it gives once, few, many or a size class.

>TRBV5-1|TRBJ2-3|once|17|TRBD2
CASSLTSGRDSTDTQYF
TGCGCCAGCAGCTTGACTAGCGGGAGAGATAGCACAGATACGCAGTATTTT
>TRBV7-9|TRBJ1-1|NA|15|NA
CASSQDRFGNTEAFF
TGTGCCAGCAGCCAAGACAGGTTTGGGAACACTGAAGCTTTCTTT
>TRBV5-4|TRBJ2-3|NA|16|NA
CASTTAGLAGTDTQYF
TGTGCCAGCACCACGGCGGGGCTAGCAGGCACAGATACGCAGTATTTT
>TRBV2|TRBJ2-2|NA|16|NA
CASSEDRLVGTGELFF
TGTGCCAGCAGTGAGGATAGACTAGTCGGCACCGGGGAGCTGTTTTTT
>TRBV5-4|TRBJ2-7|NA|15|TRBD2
CASSHLGGQAERQYF
TGTGCCAGCAGTCACTTGGGAGGGCAGGCAGAGAGGCAGTACTTC
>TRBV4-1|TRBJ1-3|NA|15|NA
CASSQEGPGGNTIYF
TGCGCCAGCAGCCAAGAGGGCCCAGGGGGAAACACCATATATTTT
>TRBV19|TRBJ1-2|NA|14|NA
CASSFSGPGDGYTF
TGTGCCAGTAGTTTCTCAGGACCGGGGGATGGCTACACCTTC
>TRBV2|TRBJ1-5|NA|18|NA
CASSGEYERSRPNQPQHF
TGTGCCAGCAGTGGGGAGTATGAAAGATCGCGCCCAAATCAGCCCCAGCATTTT
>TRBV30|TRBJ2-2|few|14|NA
CAWSARTNTGELFF
TGTGCCTGGAGTGCTAGGACGAACACCGGGGAGCTGTTTTTT
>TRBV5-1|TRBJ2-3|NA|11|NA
CASSGMDTQYF
TGCGCCAGCAGCGGCATGGATACGCAGTATTTT
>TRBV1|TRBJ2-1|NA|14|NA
CTSSQDGLAREQFF
TGCACCAGCAGCCAAGACGGCCTAGCGAGAGAGCAGTTCTTC
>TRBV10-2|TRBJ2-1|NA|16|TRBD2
CASLGLSGSSYNEQFF
TGCGCCAGCTTAGGACTTAGCGGGAGCTCCTACAATGAGCAGTTCTTC
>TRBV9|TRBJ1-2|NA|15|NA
CASSARGGGNYGYTF
TGTGCCAGCAGCGCACGGGGGGGAGGGAACTATGGCTACACCTTC
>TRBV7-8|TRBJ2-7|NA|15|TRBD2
CASSQPGLAGDEQYF
TGTGCCAGCAGCCAACCGGGACTAGCGGGAGACGAGCAGTACTTC
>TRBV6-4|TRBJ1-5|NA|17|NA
CASTGGPFLYSNQPQHF
TGTGCCAGCACCGGGGGACCGTTCCTATATAGCAATCAGCCCCAGCATTTT
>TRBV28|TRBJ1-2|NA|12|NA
CASSLRARRNTF
TGTGCCAGCAGCCTCAGGGCGAGGCGCAACACCTTC
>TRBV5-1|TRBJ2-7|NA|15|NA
CASSLQWAASYEQYF
TGCGCCAGCAGCTTGCAATGGGCAGCATCCTACGAGCAGTACTTC
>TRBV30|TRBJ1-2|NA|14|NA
CAWSADILIYGYTF
TGTGCCTGGAGTGCGGACATCTTAATCTATGGCTACACCTTC
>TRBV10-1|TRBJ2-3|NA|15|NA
CASSESITGSGTQYF
TGCGCCAGCAGTGAGTCGATTACAGGGTCTGGTACGCAGTATTTT
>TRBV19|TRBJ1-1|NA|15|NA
CASSGQFGGLTEAFF
TGTGCCAGTAGCGGCCAGTTTGGGGGGTTGACTGAAGCTTTCTTT
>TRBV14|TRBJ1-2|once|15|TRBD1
CASSGTGGAGYGYTF
TGTGCCAGCAGCGGGACAGGGGGCGCCGGATATGGCTACACCTTC
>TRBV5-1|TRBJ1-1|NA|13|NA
CASSLATVSEAFF
TGCGCCAGCAGCTTGGCCACGGTTTCTGAAGCTTTCTTT
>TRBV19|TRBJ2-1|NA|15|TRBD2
CASSIEAGGSSEQFF
TGTGCCAGTAGTATAGAGGCGGGAGGGAGCAGTGAGCAGTTCTTC
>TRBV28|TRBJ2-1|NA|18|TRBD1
CASSPTDQTGRRVNEQFF
TGTGCCAGCAGTCCGACCGATCAGACAGGGCGGCGGGTCAATGAGCAGTTCTTC
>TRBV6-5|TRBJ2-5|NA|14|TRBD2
CASSYGREAETQYF
TGTGCCAGCAGTTACGGGCGGGAGGCGGAGACCCAGTACTTC
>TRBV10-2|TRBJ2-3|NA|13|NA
CASSEEARDTQYF
TGCGCCAGCAGTGAGGAGGCCAGAGATACGCAGTATTTT
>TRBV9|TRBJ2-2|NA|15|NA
CASSVGVRQAGELFF
TGTGCCAGCAGCGTAGGTGTTCGGCAGGCCGGGGAGCTGTTTTTT
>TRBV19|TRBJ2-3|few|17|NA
CASSITLAAGSLNTQYF
TGTGCCAGTAGTATAACCTTGGCTGCGGGTTCCCTAAACACGCAGTATTTT
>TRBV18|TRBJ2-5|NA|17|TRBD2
CASSPTERVGGSETQYF
TGTGCCAGCTCACCAACAGAGAGGGTCGGGGGGAGCGAGACCCAGTACTTC
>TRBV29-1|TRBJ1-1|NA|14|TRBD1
CSVRTDRARSEAFF
TGCAGCGTGAGGACCGACAGGGCGCGCTCTGAAGCTTTCTTT
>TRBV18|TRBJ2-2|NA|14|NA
CASSPPGVPGELFF
TGTGCCAGCTCACCCCCGGGGGTACCCGGGGAGCTGTTTTTT
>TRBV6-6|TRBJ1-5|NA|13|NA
CATGGDRNQPQHF
TGTGCCACTGGGGGGGATCGGAATCAGCCCCAGCATTTT
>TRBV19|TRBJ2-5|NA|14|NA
CASSNYAGGETQYF
TGTGCCAGTAGTAATTACGCAGGCGGGGAGACCCAGTACTTC
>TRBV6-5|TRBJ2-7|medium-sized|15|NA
CASSYSIHQGHEQYF
TGTGCCAGCAGTTACTCGATTCACCAGGGCCACGAGCAGTACTTC
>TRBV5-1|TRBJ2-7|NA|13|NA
CASSLSLSYEQYF
TGCGCCAGCAGCTTGAGCCTATCCTACGAGCAGTACTTC
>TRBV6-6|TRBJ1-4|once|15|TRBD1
CASSPGTGLNEKLFF
TGTGCCAGCAGCCCAGGGACAGGGCTAAATGAAAAACTGTTTTTT
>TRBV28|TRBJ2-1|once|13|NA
CASSLNLANEQFF
TGTGCCAGCAGTTTAAATCTAGCGAATGAGCAGTTCTTC
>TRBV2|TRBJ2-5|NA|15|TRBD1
CASIFGQERQETQYF
TGTGCCAGCATTTTCGGACAGGAAAGGCAAGAGACCCAGTACTTC
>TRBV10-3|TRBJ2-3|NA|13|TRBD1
CAIRAGGLDTQYF
TGTGCCATCAGGGCAGGGGGCCTAGATACGCAGTATTTT
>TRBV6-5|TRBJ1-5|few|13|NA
CASSYSAGQPQHF
TGTGCCAGCAGTTACTCCGCAGGGCAGCCCCAGCATTTT
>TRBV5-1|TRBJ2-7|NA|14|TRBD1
CASSSGQGVSEQYF
TGCGCCAGCAGCTCCGGACAGGGGGTTAGCGAGCAGTACTTC